This T cell receptor (beta chain) was obtained from a study of blood T cell repertoires in COVID-19. Overall study: Samples of COVID-19 (acute and convalescent) were obtained from the United States, Italy and Spain. The cDNA or gDNA used as material had been derived from T cells, B-cell-depleted T cells, or PBMCs.

Original data processing: The assay estimated nucleated cells by amplifying reference gene primers. Data came from immunoSEQ multiplex PCR; TCRdb stores just in-frame clones and leaves some out. The V and J calls and clone size come from that table; D and trimming were worked out from the DNA. The table has roughly 260,000 clones, more than 70% seen once. The material sequenced was peripheral blood. The TCR was taken from a woman in her 50s with acute or convalescent COVID-19.

This chain's CDR3 is CASSLGETVTDTQYF. DNA of the CDR3: TGTGCCAGCAGCTTAGGTGAGACAGTCACAGATACGCAGTATTTT. The chain combines TRBV11-2 with TRBJ2-3; tentatively, D is TRBD1 (5 bases). The length of the CDR3 is 15 residues. Germline values: CDR1 SGHAT, CDR2 FQNNGV. Trimming took off 1 base at V and 2 bases at J, with 10 bases between the two ends.